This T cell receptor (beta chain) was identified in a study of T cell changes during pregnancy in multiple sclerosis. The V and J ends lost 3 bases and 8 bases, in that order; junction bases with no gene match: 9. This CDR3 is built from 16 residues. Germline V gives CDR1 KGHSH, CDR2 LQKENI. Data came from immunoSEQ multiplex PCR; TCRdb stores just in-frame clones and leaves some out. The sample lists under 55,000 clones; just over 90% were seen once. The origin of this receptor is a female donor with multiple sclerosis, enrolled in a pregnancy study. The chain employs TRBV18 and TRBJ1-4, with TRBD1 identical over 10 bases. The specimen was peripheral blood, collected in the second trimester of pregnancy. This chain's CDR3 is CASSPIATGGKEKLFF. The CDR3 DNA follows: TGTGCCAGCTCACCTATAGCGACAGGGGGCAAAGAAAAACTGTTTTTT.